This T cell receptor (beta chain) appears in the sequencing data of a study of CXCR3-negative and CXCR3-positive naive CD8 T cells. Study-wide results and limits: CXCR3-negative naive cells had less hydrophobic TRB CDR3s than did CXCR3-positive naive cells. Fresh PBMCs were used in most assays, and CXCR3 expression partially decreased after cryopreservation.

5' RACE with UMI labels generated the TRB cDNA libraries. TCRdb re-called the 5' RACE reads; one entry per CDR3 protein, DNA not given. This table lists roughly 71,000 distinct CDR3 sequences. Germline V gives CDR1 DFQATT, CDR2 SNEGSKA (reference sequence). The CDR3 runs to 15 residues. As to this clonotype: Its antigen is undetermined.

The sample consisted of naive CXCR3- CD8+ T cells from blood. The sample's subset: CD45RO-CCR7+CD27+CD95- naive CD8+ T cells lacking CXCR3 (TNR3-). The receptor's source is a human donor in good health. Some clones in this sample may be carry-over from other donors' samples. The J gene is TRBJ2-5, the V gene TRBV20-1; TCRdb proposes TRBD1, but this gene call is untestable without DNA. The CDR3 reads CSARWTARPQETQYF.